The next 4 T cell receptor beta chains were all read from a single sample in a study of shared clonotypes between healthy human individuals. CD45RO-negative, CCR7-positively selected cells formed the naive CD8 fraction, excluding terminally differentiated effector memory CD45RA+ cells. Repertoires were generated with immunoSEQ multiplex PCR, while TCRdb's copy carries only in-frame clones and drops some. The repertoire consists of more than 500,000 clones, with about 95% occurring once and the leading ten covering around 0.12%. The sample comprised naive CD8+ T cells sorted from blood. These receptors came from a woman in her 30s in good health.

The rearrangement links TRBV4-1 to TRBJ2-2; 7 bases line up with TRBD1. The CDR3 consists of 15 residues. Germline CDR1 MGHRA, CDR2 YSYEKL. Trimming took 1 base from V and 6 from J; bases not matched to a gene: 5. The CDR3: CASSQGQGLAGELFF. In nucleotides, the CDR3 is TGCGCCAGCAGCCAAGGACAGGGTTTGGCCGGGGAGCTGTTTTTT.

For the CDR3, the DNA is TGTGCCAGCAGTTTGACAGGGAAAACTGAAGCTTTCTTT. Translated: CASSLTGKTEAFF. The rearrangement uses TRBV28 and TRBJ1-1; TRBD1 aligns across 7 bases. CDR3 length: 13 amino acids. Germline loops: CDR1 MDHEN, CDR2 SYDVKM. V shed 3 bases and J 5 bases; nucleotides not matched to a gene: 3.

J is TRBJ2-7 and V is TRBV11-2; D is ambiguous. The CDR3 runs 12 residues. The germline V gene has CDR1 SGHAT and CDR2 FQNNGV. V shed 3 bases and J shed 3 bases, with 6 bases lying between them. The CDR3 region is CASSFMDYEQYF. CDR3 coding DNA: TGTGCCAGCAGCTTTATGGACTACGAGCAGTACTTC.

This clone has just one count. The V call is TRBV4-1, the J call TRBJ1-4; D uncertain. V was clipped by 1 base and J by 7 bases, with 16 bases between them. CDR1 MGHRA and CDR2 YSYEKL come from the germline V gene. This CDR3 is built from 16 residues. The CDR3 DNA sequence: TGCGCCAGCAGCCAAGGCCGCCAGGTGGAGGGTGAAAAACTGTTTTTT. This gives the protein CASSQGRQVEGEKLFF.